The source of this TCR beta chain is a study of OX40 agonist ivuxolimab in advanced cancers. About the study as a whole: Ivuxolimab, which targeted the costimulatory receptor OX40 (CD134), was an agonistic, fully human IgG2 monoclonal antibody. Intravenous ivuxolimab was administered to patients every 2 weeks at six dose levels: 0.01, 0.1, 0.3, 1.5, 3 and 10 mg/kg. Among the 50 to 55 dose-escalation patients, around 19 had hepatocellular carcinoma, 15 or so melanoma, 9 renal cell carcinoma and 9 head and neck cancer. In the dose-escalation cohort, 82.7% of patients were male, and the mean age was about 55 years, with a range of about 23 to 85. Prior anti-PD-1, anti-PD-L1 or anti-CTLA-4 therapy was permitted, and approximately 40% of dose-escalation patients had received checkpoint inhibitors. Three dose-escalation patients achieved partial responses, one with hepatocellular carcinoma and two with cutaneous melanoma. The point of sequencing TCRbeta in the periphery was to test whether ivuxolimab changed TCR sequence diversity and drove clonal T-cell expansion. The paper describes the monotherapy dose-escalation part (N of about 54 patients) of the phase I trial of ivuxolimab.

Patients with a history of autoimmune disease or receiving systemic immunosuppression were excluded from the trial. Peripheral blood for TCR sequencing was collected from all dose cohorts at baseline, on cycle 4 day 1, and on cycle 7 day 1. The samples were drawn from a first-in-human, open-label, multicenter phase I dose-escalation trial of ivuxolimab. The trial enrolled adults with locally advanced or metastatic head and neck squamous cell, hepatocellular, melanoma or renal cell carcinoma. Before TCR sequencing, CD4+ T cells and CD8+ T cells were sorted from peripheral blood as separate populations. As concerns this clone: Its cognate antigen has yet to be identified. No much larger clone exists at a distance of one base, and base qualities are not known.

What the authors observed across the whole study: At doses from 0.1 to 3.0 mg/kg, clonal expansion was seen in both CD4+ and CD8+ blood T cells between baseline and week 6. Which antigens the clonally expanded peripheral T cells were specific for was not determined. On average, CD8+ T cells showed more expanded clones than CD4+ T cells after ivuxolimab. In partial responders in the 0.1-3.0 mg/kg groups, normalized peripheral clonal expansion was found to be among the lowest, especially among CD8+ T cells. Low levels of normalized T-cell clonal expansion were also seen in some nonresponding patients.

Taken from cysteine to phenylalanine, the CDR3 has 13 residues. Of the read, only the CDR3 DNA is kept; its 39 bases are in frame from base 1. Taken from the germline V gene (reference sequence), the CDR1 and CDR2 loops are GTSNPN and SVGIG. A distance of 9 bases separates the germline ends of V and J, which lose 2 bases and 5 bases respectively. To sequence the TCRbeta CDR3 region, genomic DNA was isolated from the sorted cells. TCRbeta CDR3 regions were sequenced using the immunoSEQ Assay. This is the immuneACCESS table as TCRdb keeps it, with only in-frame sequences that have V and J called. A part of the clones is gone; compared with another copy, unresolved V genes explain less than half, and the rest is unexplained. The sample table lists tens of thousands of clones, around 90% of them with a count of one. The ten largest clones represent roughly 4% of the sample.

This clonotype was obtained from an adult with an advanced solid tumor such as melanoma, head and neck, liver or kidney cancer. The chain joins TRBV30 to TRBJ2-2; the D segment cannot be called with confidence. This specimen consisted of CD4+ or CD8+ T cells sorted from blood, obtained in a trial of the OX40 agonist ivuxolimab. The CDR3 has the sequence CAWSLEGTGELFF. The DNA is as follows: TGTGCCTGGAGTCTGGAAGGTACCGGGGAGCTGTTTTTT.